This TCR beta chain derives from a study of T cell responses to AZD1222 COVID-19 vaccine. The germline V and J ends were trimmed by 4 bases and 0 bases, with 16 bases remaining between them. The CDR3 covers 16 residues. Looked up from germline, CDR1 is SQVTM and CDR2 is ANQGSEA. The assay was immunoSEQ multiplex PCR, and TCRdb's table has in-frame clones only and misses some. The table lists more than 85,000 clones, 82% of them singletons. Whole-study findings and limits: White British people made up most donors, females outnumbered males, and clonal diversity was possibly underestimated.

Worth noting for this clone: Its antigen is unknown.

The rearrangement uses TRBV29-1 and TRBJ1-3, with D unclear. The sequenced sample was peripheral blood, obtained on day 0 of AZD1222 vaccination. The clonotype was recovered from an adult in good health. CDR3 nucleotides: TGCAGCGTTGCCTCCGGACGCGGCTACTCTGGAAACACCATATATTTT. Translated, it gives CSVASGRGYSGNTIYF.